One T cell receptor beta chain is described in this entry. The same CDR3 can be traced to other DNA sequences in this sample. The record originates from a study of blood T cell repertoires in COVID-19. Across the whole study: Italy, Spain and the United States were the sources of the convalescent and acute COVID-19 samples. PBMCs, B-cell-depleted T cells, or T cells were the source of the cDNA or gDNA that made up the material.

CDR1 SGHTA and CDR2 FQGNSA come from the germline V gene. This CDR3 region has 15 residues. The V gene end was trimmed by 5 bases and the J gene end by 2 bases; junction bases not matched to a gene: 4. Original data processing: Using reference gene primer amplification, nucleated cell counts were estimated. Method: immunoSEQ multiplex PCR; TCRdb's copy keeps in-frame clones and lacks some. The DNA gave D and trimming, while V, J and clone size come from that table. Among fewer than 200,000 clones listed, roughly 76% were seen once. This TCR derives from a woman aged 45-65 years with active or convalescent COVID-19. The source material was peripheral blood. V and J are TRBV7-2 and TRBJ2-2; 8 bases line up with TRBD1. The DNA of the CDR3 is TGTGCCAGCAGCCTTACAGGGGGTAACACCGGGGAGCTGTTTTTT. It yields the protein CASSLTGGNTGELFF. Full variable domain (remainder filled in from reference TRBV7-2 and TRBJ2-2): GAGVSQSPSNKVTEKGKDVELRCDPISGHTALYWYRQSLGQGLEFLIYFQGNSAPDKSGLPSDRFSAERTGGSVSTLTIQRTQQEDSAVYLCASSLTGGNTGELFFGEGSRLTVL.